A single sample gave rise to the 10 T cell receptor beta chains below, sequenced in a study of glioma-infiltrating T cells after dendritic cell vaccination. Time point defined: after dendritic cell vaccination, including at tumor progression/relapse. Profiled with immunoSEQ multiplex PCR; TCRdb holds only in-frame clones, not every one. The sample yields some 60,000 clones, about four fifths seen once. Sequenced material: blood, taken after dendritic cell vaccination. These receptors originate from a human donor with glioblastoma.

The chain recombines TRBV11-2 with TRBJ1-2, with D tentatively TRBD1 (5 bases). CDR1 and CDR2 from the germline V gene are SGHAT and FQNNGV. The CDR3 loop spans 15 amino acids. V lost 7 bases and J lost 4, with 19 bases in between. The CDR3 region has the DNA TGTGCCAGCATCCCAATTATCCGGGGGACCTATGGCTACACCTTC. This codes for CASIPIIRGTYGYTF.

The rearrangement joins TRBV4-1 to TRBJ2-1, with 7 nucleotides matching TRBD1. The CDR3 totals 16 residues. The germline V gene has CDR1 MGHRA and CDR2 YSYEKL. V was clipped by 1 base and J by 5 bases; unmatched bases: 8. The CDR3 loop is CASSQATGVWNNEQFF. CDR3 nucleotides: TGCGCCAGCAGCCAAGCCACAGGGGTTTGGAACAATGAGCAGTTCTTC.

The V call is TRBV11-3, the J call TRBJ2-2; a possible D gene is TRBD2 (6 bases). The CDR3 consists of 17 residues. Germline V CDR1 and CDR2: SGHNT, YENEEA. V gave up 5 bases and J gave up 2 bases, with 18 bases separating them. In DNA, the CDR3 is TGTGCCAGCAGCCTAAGGGCACTAGCTTATAACACCGGGGAGCTGTTTTTT. It encodes CASSLRALAYNTGELFF.

CDR3 coding DNA: TGTGCTAGTGGTTTGGTTCCGGACAGGGGGAAACCTGAAGCTTTCTTT. Amino acid sequence: CASGLVPDRGKPEAFF. This chain joins TRBV12-5 and TRBJ1-1; 10 bases are shared with TRBD1. V was clipped by 0 bases and J by 6 bases; unmatched bases: 7. The CDR3 spans 16 residues. Germline CDR1 and CDR2: LGHNT and FRNRAP.

The chain uses TRBV19 and TRBJ2-3, with D perhaps matching TRBD2 (5 bases). This CDR3 spans 14 amino acids. Trimming stripped 3 bases from V and 2 bases from J, with 9 bases between. CDR1 is LNHDA and CDR2 is SQIVND in the germline V gene (reference sequence). The CDR3 nucleotides are TGTGCCAGTAGTATCGGACTCGACACAGATACGCAGTATTTT. Translated, it gives CASSIGLDTDTQYF.

This rearrangement joins TRBV19 to TRBJ2-1; TRBD2 agrees at 14 bases. Germline assignment: CDR1 LNHDA and CDR2 SQIVND (reference sequence). Trimming took 2 bases from V and 9 from J; bases not matched to a gene: 12. The length of the CDR3 is 18 residues. CDR3 nucleotides: TGTGCCAGTAGTATATTAAGTGGGACTAGCGGGGGTCAGGGTGAGCAGTTCTTC. It encodes CASSILSGTSGGQGEQFF.

V is TRBV6-1 and J is TRBJ1-2; no clear D. V lost 10 bases and J 4 bases, leaving 16 bases between the germline ends. Germline values: CDR1 MNHNS, CDR2 SASEGT. CDR3 length: 13 amino acids. The CDR3 region is CATSTGSSYGYTF. CDR3 bases: TGTGCCACTTCGACGGGTTCTAGCTATGGCTACACCTTC.

Only a few counts were recorded for this clone. The chain recombines TRBV14 with TRBJ1-1; maybe TRBD1 (5 bases). Looked up from germline, CDR1 is SGHDN and CDR2 is FVKESK. This CDR3 contains 12 residues. V lost 4 bases and J lost 11, with 14 bases in between. DNA for the CDR3: TGTGCCAGCAGCCCCGGGGGTGGCGGCGCTTTCTTT. Translating gives CASSPGGGGAFF.

The genes are TRBV7-6 and TRBJ1-1; D call uncertain. Germline V gene lookup returns CDR1 SGHVS and CDR2 FNYEAQ. There are 14 residues in the CDR3. Trimming pared 1 base from V and 1 base from J, leaving 7 bases between. In nucleotides, the CDR3 is TGTGCCAGCAGCTTAGGCGGCAGGAACACTGAAGCTTTCTTT. The encoded protein is CASSLGGRNTEAFF. Together with reference TRBV7-6 and TRBJ1-1, the CDR3 gives the full variable domain: GAGVSQSPRYKVTKRGQDVALRCDPISGHVSLYWYRQALGQGPEFLTYFNYEAQQDKSGLPNDRFSAERPEGSISTLTIQRTEQRDSAMYRCASSLGGRNTEAFFGQGTRLTVV.

The chain links TRBV6-5 to TRBJ1-5; D is uncertain. This CDR3 comprises 15 residues. Germline V CDR1 and CDR2: MNHEY, SVGAGI. Between the trimmed V and J ends, which lost 0 bases and 0 bases, there was a span of 6 bases. DNA for the CDR3: TGTGCCAGCAGTTACTCCCTTAATAGCAATCAGCCCCAGCATTTT. Protein product: CASSYSLNSNQPQHF.